This T cell receptor beta chain appears in the sequencing data of a study of blood T cell repertoires in COVID-19. Overall study context: Spain, Italy and the United States supplied samples that represented acute and convalescent COVID-19. Sources were T cells, B-cell-depleted T cells, or PBMCs; the material itself was cDNA or gDNA.

Germline CDR1 is SGHDN and CDR2 is FVKESK. V lost 4 bases, J lost 3 bases, and 4 bases stayed unmatched. This CDR3 has 15 amino acids. Sequenced by immunoSEQ multiplex PCR; TCRdb stores in-frame clones only, minus some. In the table there are around 250,000 clones, more than 75% of which are singletons. This TCR was sampled from a woman in her fifties or sixties who had recovered from COVID-19. The sample consisted of peripheral blood. The chain carries TRBV14 and TRBJ1-2, with TRBD1 matching 11 bases. CDR3 region: CASSRGQGEYYGYTF. The CDR3 DNA reads as TGTGCCAGCAGCCGGGGACAGGGGGAGTACTATGGCTACACCTTC.